The 21 T cell receptor beta chains given below trace back to one sample, sequenced in a study of OX40 agonist ivuxolimab in advanced cancers. Clones were read by immunoSEQ multiplex PCR, and TCRdb kept only the in-frame ones, dropping some. This table has around 49,000 clones, 80% to 90% appearing once. The sequenced sample was CD4+ or CD8+ T cells sorted from blood, obtained in a trial of the OX40 agonist ivuxolimab. All receptors derive from an adult with an advanced solid tumor such as melanoma, head and neck, liver or kidney cancer.

This sequence joins TRBV7-3 and TRBJ2-7, with 9 bases fitting TRBD1. The J segment lost 2 bases and the V segment lost 4 bases, leaving 6 bases of the junction unmatched. Germline V gives CDR1 SGHTA, CDR2 FQGTGA. The CDR3 has 15 amino acids. The DNA of the CDR3 is TGTGCCAGCAGCTCCTCCGGGACAGGGCCCTACGAGCAGTACTTC. Its protein product is CASSSSGTGPYEQYF. Supplemented by reference TRBV7-3 and TRBJ2-7, the full variable domain reads GAGVSQTPSNKVTEKGKYVELRCDPISGHTALYWYRQSLGQGPEFLIYFQGTGAADDSGLPNDRFFAVRPEGSVSTLKIQRTERGDSAVYLCASSSSGTGPYEQYFGPGTRLTVT.

The chain recombines TRBV5-4 with TRBJ1-5; 8 bases are shared with TRBD1. Germline V gives CDR1 SGHNT, CDR2 YYREEE (reference sequence). V lost 0 bases to trimming and J lost 5 bases; unmatched junction nucleotides: 4. The CDR3 totals 15 residues. This CDR3 is CASSLGQGPDQPQHF. In nucleotides, the CDR3 is TGTGCCAGCAGCTTGGGACAGGGGCCCGATCAGCCCCAGCATTTT.

The chain is built from TRBV4-2 and TRBJ2-7, with TRBD1 matching 9 bases. The V gene's germline CDR1 is LGHNA and CDR2 YNFKEQ. The CDR3 length is 15 residues. Unmatched junction bases numbered 8, after V lost 5 bases and J lost 3 bases. DNA of the CDR3: TGTGCCAGCAGCACGACAGGGGGAAATTTCTACGAGCAGTACTTC. Residues: CASSTTGGNFYEQYF.

This clone was seen only once. This chain connects TRBV7-2 to TRBJ2-7; 7 bases align to TRBD1. V lost 6 bases and J lost 11; bases outside the gene matches: 10. The CDR3 loop spans 12 amino acids. The V gene's germline CDR1 is SGHTA and CDR2 FQGNSA. For the CDR3, the DNA is TGTGCCAGCAGTCTTTCAGGGGGTGTGGAGTACTTC. It specifies CASSLSGGVEYF.

The rearrangement links TRBV9 to TRBJ1-1; D is unresolved. CDR3 size: 14 residues. Per the germline V gene, CDR1 is SGDLS and CDR2 is YYNGEE. Between the trimmed V and J ends, which lost 3 bases and 5 bases, there was a span of 14 bases. CDR3 in amino acids: CASSGLPGETEAFF. The CDR3 nucleotides read TGTGCCAGCAGCGGCCTTCCTGGGGAGACTGAAGCTTTCTTT.

The chain recombines TRBV11-1 with TRBJ2-1; the match to TRBD1 covers 8 bases. V was clipped by 1 base and J by 8 bases; unmatched bases: 7. Germline V CDR1 and CDR2: SGHAT, FQDESV (reference sequence). The CDR3 is 15 residues long. CDR3 bases: TGTGCCAGCAGCTTAGTGGGACAGGCTATGTATGAGCAGTTCTTC. Its translation is CASSLVGQAMYEQFF. Variable domain in full (rest from reference TRBV11-1 and TRBJ2-1): EAEVAQSPRYKITEKSQAVAFWCDPISGHATLYWYRQILGQGPELLVQFQDESVVDDSQLPKDRFSAERLKGVDSTLKIQPAELGDSAMYLCASSLVGQAMYEQFFGPGTRLTVL.

CDR3 residues: CASSQGPSQNHNSPLHF. The CDR3 DNA sequence: TGCGCCAGCAGTCAGGGGCCTTCTCAGAACCATAATTCACCCCTCCACTTT. The genes are TRBV23-1 and TRBJ1-6; a weak D match, TRBD1 (5 bases). TRBV23-1 is marked as an open reading frame, function uncertain. V gave up 3 bases and J gave up 5 bases, with 17 bases separating them. This CDR3 has 17 residues.

The rearrangement uses TRBV5-8 and TRBJ1-2; 10 bases line up with TRBD1. Germline lookup yields CDR1 SGHTS and CDR2 YDEGEE. This CDR3 has 14 amino acids. Trimming took 4 bases from V and 4 from J; bases not matched to a gene: 4. CDR3 nucleotides: TGTGCCAGCAGCGGGACAGGGGTGGGCTATGGCTACACCTTC. It encodes CASSGTGVGYGYTF.

This clone was observed once. This chain joins TRBV4-1 and TRBJ2-3, with 11 bases aligning to TRBD1. Germline V CDR1 and CDR2: MGHRA, YSYEKL. This CDR3 comprises 17 residues. The V gene end was trimmed by 1 base and the J gene end by 9 bases; junction bases not matched to a gene: 12. The chain's CDR3 is CASSQVEGLGQGETQYF. CDR3 coding DNA: TGCGCCAGCAGCCAAGTGGAGGGTTTGGGACAGGGGGAAACGCAGTATTTT.

The chain has TRBV29-1 and TRBJ2-7; 8 bases are a match to TRBD2. CDR3 length: 14 amino acids. Germline loops: CDR1 SQVTM, CDR2 ANQGSEA. Germline trimming cut 6 bases from V and 0 bases from J; bases unmatched to any gene: 7. CDR3 sequence reads: CSVYTGGNSYEQYF. The CDR3 DNA reads TGCAGCGTCTACACGGGAGGGAACTCCTACGAGCAGTACTTC.

This clone came up a few times. The chain joins TRBV6-5 to TRBJ1-2; 7 bases line up with TRBD1. Trimming cost V 2 bases and J 3 bases; bases outside gene matches: 6. Germline CDR1 reads MNHEY; CDR2 reads SVGAGI. The CDR3 spans 15 residues. The CDR3 DNA follows: TGTGCCAGCAGTTACCAGGGGGGCAGCGACTATGGCTACACCTTC. Translation gives CASSYQGGSDYGYTF.

A remark on this clone: It may be a read error: a sequence one base away is much more abundant. This specimen includes other DNA sequences encoding the same CDR3. The chain combines TRBV19 with TRBJ1-5; D is uncertain. With 3 bases removed from V and 0 bases from J, the gap between germline ends came to 9 bases. The CDR3 is made up of 15 amino acids. Germline V gene data show CDR1 as LNHDA and CDR2 as SQIVND (reference sequence). CDR3 region: CASSISPYSNQPQHF. Written as DNA, the CDR3 is TGTGCCAGTAGTATCTCACCTTATAGCAATCAGCCCCAGCATTTT. Complete variable domain (other parts from reference TRBV19 and TRBJ1-5): DGGITQSPKYLFRKEGQNVTLSCEQNLNHDAMYWYRQDPGQGLRLIYYSQIVNDFQKGDIAEGYSVSREKKESFPLTVTSAQKNPTAFYLCASSISPYSNQPQHFGDGTRLSIL.

The chain has TRBV6-6 and TRBJ2-7, with a tentative D call TRBD2 (6 bases). Looked up from germline, CDR1 is MNHNY and CDR2 is SVGAGI (reference sequence). V was cut by 2 bases and J by 3 bases, with 14 bases left in between. This CDR3 is 15 amino acids long. The CDR3 here is CASSYRGSGDYEQYF. DNA for the CDR3: TGTGCCAGCAGTTACCGGGGTAGCGGAGACTACGAGCAGTACTTC.

This chain uses TRBV15 with TRBJ2-2; D ambiguous. V lost 1 base, J lost 1 base, and 13 bases lay in between. The CDR3 loop spans 17 amino acids. In germline, CDR1 is LNHNV, CDR2 YYDKDF (reference sequence). The CDR3 DNA follows: TGTGCCACCAGCAGAGTTGGAAGGGTGGAGAACACCGGGGAGCTGTTTTTT. Its protein is CATSRVGRVENTGELFF.

This clone was counted between two and nine times. This rearrangement joins TRBV7-9 to TRBJ2-5; either TRBD1 or TRBD2 may fit D (5 bases each). CDR3 length: 15 amino acids. The germline CDR1 and CDR2 sequences are SEHNR and FQNEAQ (reference sequence). V lost 1 base to trimming and J lost 1 base, with 10 bases between them. This chain's CDR3 is CASSLERGSQETQYF. Here the CDR3 DNA reads TGTGCCAGCAGCTTAGAGAGGGGTAGCCAAGAGACCCAGTACTTC.

The CDR3 DNA reads as TGTGCCAGCAGTGTCCGGGACAGGGGCTACGAGCAGTACTTC. Protein product: CASSVRDRGYEQYF. The chain couples TRBV6-1 to TRBJ2-7; the match to TRBD1 covers 10 bases. The CDR3 length is 14 residues. V lost 4 bases and J lost 3; bases outside the gene matches: 3. The germline gives CDR1 MNHNS, CDR2 SASEGT.

A few counts support this clone. This chain connects TRBV19 to TRBJ2-5, with a possible D match to TRBD2 (6 bases). The CDR3 consists of 14 residues. Trimming took off 6 bases at V and 0 bases at J, with 11 bases between the two ends. Germline V gives CDR1 LNHDA, CDR2 SQIVND (reference sequence). The CDR3 coding sequence is TGTGCCAGTAGGGGTAGCGGCTACCAAGAGACCCAGTACTTC. Amino acids: CASRGSGYQETQYF.

The chain combines TRBV19 with TRBJ2-5, with D perhaps TRBD2 (5 bases). Germline V gene lookup returns CDR1 LNHDA and CDR2 SQIVND (reference sequence). The CDR3 consists of 13 residues. V was trimmed by 2 bases and J by 4 bases, leaving 8 bases between them. CDR3 region: CASSISGGETQYF. The CDR3 DNA sequence: TGTGCCAGTAGTATATCAGGAGGAGAGACCCAGTACTTC. The full variable domain, completed using reference TRBV19 and TRBJ2-5, is DGGITQSPKYLFRKEGQNVTLSCEQNLNHDAMYWYRQDPGQGLRLIYYSQIVNDFQKGDIAEGYSVSREKKESFPLTVTSAQKNPTAFYLCASSISGGETQYFGPGTRLLVL.

This clone is a singleton in its sample. The V gene is TRBV14, the J gene TRBJ2-7; D is perhaps TRBD1 or TRBD2 (6 bases each). Trimming shortened V by 0 bases and J by 4 bases, and 10 bases separated the two germline ends. The CDR3 totals 14 residues. Germline V lookup: CDR1 SGHDN, CDR2 FVKESK. CDR3 in amino acids: CASSQDWGAYEQYF. CDR3 bases: TGTGCCAGCAGCCAAGATTGGGGGGCGTACGAGCAGTACTTC. Based on the CDR3 plus reference TRBV14 and TRBJ2-7, the full variable domain is EAGVTQFPSHSVIEKGQTVTLRCDPISGHDNLYWYRRVMGKEIKFLLHFVKESKQDESGMPNNRFLAERTGGTYSTLKVQPAELEDSGVYFCASSQDWGAYEQYFGPGTRLTVT.

This chain joins TRBV5-4 and TRBJ1-1, with 7 bases lining up with TRBD1. Germline trimming cut 4 bases from V and 5 bases from J; bases unmatched to any gene: 5. The CDR3 totals 13 residues. CDR1 and CDR2 from the germline V gene are SGHNT and YYREEE (reference sequence). CDR3 in DNA: TGTGCCAGCAGCCCGGGACAGCTAACTGAAGCTTTCTTT. Translating it yields CASSPGQLTEAFF.

This clone was counted once. The chain carries TRBV7-9 and TRBJ1-2; possibly TRBD1 for D (6 bases). Germline CDR1 is SEHNR and CDR2 is FQNEAQ (reference sequence). V lost 8 bases and J lost 0, with 16 bases in between. The CDR3 consists of 15 residues. CDR3 amino acids: CASLGGGASNYGYTF. The CDR3 coding sequence is TGTGCCAGCTTAGGTGGGGGCGCATCTAACTATGGCTACACCTTC.